The TCR beta chain under discussion was sequenced for a study of OX40 agonist ivuxolimab in advanced cancers. General study points: On average, CD8+ T cells showed a greater number of expanded clones than CD4+. The study observed clonal expansion of CD4+ and CD8+ blood T cells by week 6 at 0.1 to 3.0 mg/kg.

A history of autoimmune disease or systemic immunosuppression excluded patients. As concerns this clone: Antigen unknown.

Germline V gene sequence: CDR1 SGHVS, CDR2 FNYEAQ. The CDR3 has 13 residues. The V gene lost 5 bases and the J gene lost 4 bases, with 11 bases spanning the gap. Data came from immunoSEQ multiplex PCR; TCRdb stores just in-frame clones and leaves some out. Among 20,000 to 25,000 clones listed, around four fifths were seen once. The TCR was taken from an adult with an advanced solid tumor such as melanoma, head and neck, liver or kidney cancer. The starting material was CD4+ or CD8+ T cells sorted from blood, obtained in a trial of the OX40 agonist ivuxolimab. The genes are TRBV7-6 and TRBJ1-1; D is unresolved. In DNA form, the CDR3 reads TGTGCCAGCAGCAAAGATTTGCTCACTGAAGCTTTCTTT. This encodes CASSKDLLTEAFF.